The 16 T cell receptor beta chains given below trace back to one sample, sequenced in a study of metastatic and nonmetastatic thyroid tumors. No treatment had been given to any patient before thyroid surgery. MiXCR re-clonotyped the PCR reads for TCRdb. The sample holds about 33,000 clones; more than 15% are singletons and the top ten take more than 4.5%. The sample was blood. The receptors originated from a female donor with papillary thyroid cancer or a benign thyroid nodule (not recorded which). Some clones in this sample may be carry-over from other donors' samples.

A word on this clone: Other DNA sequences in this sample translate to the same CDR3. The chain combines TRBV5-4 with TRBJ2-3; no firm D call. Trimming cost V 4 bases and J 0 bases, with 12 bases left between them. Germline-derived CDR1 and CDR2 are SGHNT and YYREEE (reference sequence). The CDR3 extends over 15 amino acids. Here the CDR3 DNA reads TGTGCCAGCAGCGCTGACCCGGATAGCACAGATACGCAGTATTTT. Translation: CASSADPDSTDTQYF.

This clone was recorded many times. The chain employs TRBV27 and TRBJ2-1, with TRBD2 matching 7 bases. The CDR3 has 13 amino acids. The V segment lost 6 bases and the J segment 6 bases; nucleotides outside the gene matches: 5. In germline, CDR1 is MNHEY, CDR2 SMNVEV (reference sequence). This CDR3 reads CASRRTSGNEQFF. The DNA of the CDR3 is TGTGCCAGCAGACGGACTAGTGGCAATGAGCAGTTCTTC.

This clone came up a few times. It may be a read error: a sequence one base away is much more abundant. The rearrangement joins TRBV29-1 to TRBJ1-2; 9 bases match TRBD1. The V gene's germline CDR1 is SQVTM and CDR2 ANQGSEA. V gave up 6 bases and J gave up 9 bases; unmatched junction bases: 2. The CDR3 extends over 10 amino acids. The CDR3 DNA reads TGCAGCGTGGACAGGGGCTGCTACACCTTC. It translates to CSVDRGCYTF.

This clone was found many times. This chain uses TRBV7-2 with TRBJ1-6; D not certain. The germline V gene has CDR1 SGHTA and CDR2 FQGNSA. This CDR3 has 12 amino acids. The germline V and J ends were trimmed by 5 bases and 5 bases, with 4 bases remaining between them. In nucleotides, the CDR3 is TGTGCCAGCAGCACCAATAATTCACCCCTCCACTTT. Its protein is CASSTNNSPLHF. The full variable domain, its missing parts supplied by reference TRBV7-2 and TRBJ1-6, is GAGVSQSPSNKVTEKGKDVELRCDPISGHTALYWYRQSLGQGLEFLIYFQGNSAPDKSGLPSDRFSAERTGGSVSTLTIQRTQQEDSAVYLCASSTNNSPLHFGNGTRLTVT.

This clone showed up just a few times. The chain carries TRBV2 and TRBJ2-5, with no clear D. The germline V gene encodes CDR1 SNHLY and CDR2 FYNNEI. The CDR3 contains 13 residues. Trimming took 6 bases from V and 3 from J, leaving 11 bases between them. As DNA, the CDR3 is TGTGCCAGCAGGACTCTATTGGAAGAGACCCAGTACTTC. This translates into CASRTLLEETQYF. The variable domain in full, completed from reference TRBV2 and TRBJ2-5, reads EPEVTQTPSHQVTQMGQEVILRCVPISNHLYFYWYRQILGQKVEFLVSFYNNEISEKSEIFDDQFSVERPDGSNFTLKIRSTKLEDSAMYFCASRTLLEETQYFGPGTRLLVL.

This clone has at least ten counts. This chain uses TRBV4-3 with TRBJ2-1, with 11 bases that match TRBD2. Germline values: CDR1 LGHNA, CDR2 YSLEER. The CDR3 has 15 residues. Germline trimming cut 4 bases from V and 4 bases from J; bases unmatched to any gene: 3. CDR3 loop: CASSPGLAVYNEQFF. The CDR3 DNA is TGCGCCAGCAGCCCGGGACTAGCGGTTTACAATGAGCAGTTCTTC.

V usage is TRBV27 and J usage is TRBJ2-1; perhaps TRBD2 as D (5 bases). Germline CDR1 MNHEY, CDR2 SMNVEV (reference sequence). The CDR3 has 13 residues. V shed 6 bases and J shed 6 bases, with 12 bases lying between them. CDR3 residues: CASRRTSANEQFF. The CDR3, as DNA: TGTGCCAGCAGACGTACTAGTGCCAATGAGCAGTTCTTC.

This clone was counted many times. CDR3 bases: TGTGCCAGCAGCGACGATGTCAGTGAGACCCAGTACTTC. Translating gives CASSDDVSETQYF. This chain uses TRBV11-2 with TRBJ2-5; D gene uncertain. Germline V CDR1 and CDR2: SGHAT, FQNNGV. The germline V and J ends were trimmed by 5 bases and 5 bases, with 12 bases remaining between them. This CDR3 is built from 13 residues.

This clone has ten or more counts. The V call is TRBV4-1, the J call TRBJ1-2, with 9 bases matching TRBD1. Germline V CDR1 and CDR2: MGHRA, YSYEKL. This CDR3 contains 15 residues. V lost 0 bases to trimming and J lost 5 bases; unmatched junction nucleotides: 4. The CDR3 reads CASSQEGTGKYGYTF. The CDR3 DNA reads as TGCGCCAGCAGCCAAGAAGGGACAGGGAAGTATGGCTACACCTTC.

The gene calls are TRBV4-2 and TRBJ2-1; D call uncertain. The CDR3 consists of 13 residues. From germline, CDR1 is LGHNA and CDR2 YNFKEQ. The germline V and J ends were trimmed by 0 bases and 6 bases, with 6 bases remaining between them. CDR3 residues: CASSQEWGNEQFF. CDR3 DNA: TGTGCCAGCAGCCAAGAGTGGGGCAATGAGCAGTTCTTC.

CDR3 protein: CAIQPTASGSEQYF. CDR3 nucleotides: TGTGCCATCCAACCCACTGCTAGCGGGAGCGAGCAGTACTTC. The chain couples TRBV6-1 to TRBJ2-7; 10 bases are a match to TRBD2. Unmatched junction bases numbered 12, after V lost 10 bases and J lost 6 bases. The CDR3 contains 14 residues. CDR1 is MNHNS, CDR2 SASEGT, per germline.

The DNA for the CDR3 is TGTGCCAGCAGTTCCCAACTCCTCACTGCGCAAGAGCAGTACGTC. This sequence encodes CASSSQLLTAQEQYV. The chain links TRBV28 to TRBJ2-7; no definite D call. Germline V lookup: CDR1 MDHEN, CDR2 SYDVKM. V was clipped by 4 bases and J by 7 bases, with 20 bases between them. This CDR3 has 15 amino acids.

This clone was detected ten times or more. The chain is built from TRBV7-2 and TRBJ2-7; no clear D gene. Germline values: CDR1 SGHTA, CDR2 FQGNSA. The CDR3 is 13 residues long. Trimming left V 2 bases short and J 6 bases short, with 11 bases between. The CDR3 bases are TGTGCCAGCAGCTTACCGATGCTGCCCGAGCAGTACTTC. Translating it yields CASSLPMLPEQYF.

DNA for the CDR3: TGCAGTGCTACTGTAAAAGGGCCGAACACTGAAGCTTTCTTT. Residues: CSATVKGPNTEAFF. This sequence joins TRBV20-1 and TRBJ1-1; no clear D. Trimming pared 4 bases from V and 1 base from J, leaving 13 bases between. Germline loops: CDR1 DFQATT, CDR2 SNEGSKA (reference sequence). CDR3 length equals 14 residues.

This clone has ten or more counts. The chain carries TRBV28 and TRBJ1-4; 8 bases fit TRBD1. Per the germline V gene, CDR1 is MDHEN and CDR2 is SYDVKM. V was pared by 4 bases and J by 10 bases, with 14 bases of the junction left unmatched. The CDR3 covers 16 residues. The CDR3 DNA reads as TGTGCCAGCAGTTCGAGGGGGACAGGACAAAGGGGAAAACTGTTTTTT. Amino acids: CASSSRGTGQRGKLFF.

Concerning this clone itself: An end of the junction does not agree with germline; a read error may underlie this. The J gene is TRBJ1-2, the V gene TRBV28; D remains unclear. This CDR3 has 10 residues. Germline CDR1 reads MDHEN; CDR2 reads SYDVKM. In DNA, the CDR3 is TGTGCCAGCATCGACTATGGCTACACCTTT. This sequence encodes CASIDYGYTF.